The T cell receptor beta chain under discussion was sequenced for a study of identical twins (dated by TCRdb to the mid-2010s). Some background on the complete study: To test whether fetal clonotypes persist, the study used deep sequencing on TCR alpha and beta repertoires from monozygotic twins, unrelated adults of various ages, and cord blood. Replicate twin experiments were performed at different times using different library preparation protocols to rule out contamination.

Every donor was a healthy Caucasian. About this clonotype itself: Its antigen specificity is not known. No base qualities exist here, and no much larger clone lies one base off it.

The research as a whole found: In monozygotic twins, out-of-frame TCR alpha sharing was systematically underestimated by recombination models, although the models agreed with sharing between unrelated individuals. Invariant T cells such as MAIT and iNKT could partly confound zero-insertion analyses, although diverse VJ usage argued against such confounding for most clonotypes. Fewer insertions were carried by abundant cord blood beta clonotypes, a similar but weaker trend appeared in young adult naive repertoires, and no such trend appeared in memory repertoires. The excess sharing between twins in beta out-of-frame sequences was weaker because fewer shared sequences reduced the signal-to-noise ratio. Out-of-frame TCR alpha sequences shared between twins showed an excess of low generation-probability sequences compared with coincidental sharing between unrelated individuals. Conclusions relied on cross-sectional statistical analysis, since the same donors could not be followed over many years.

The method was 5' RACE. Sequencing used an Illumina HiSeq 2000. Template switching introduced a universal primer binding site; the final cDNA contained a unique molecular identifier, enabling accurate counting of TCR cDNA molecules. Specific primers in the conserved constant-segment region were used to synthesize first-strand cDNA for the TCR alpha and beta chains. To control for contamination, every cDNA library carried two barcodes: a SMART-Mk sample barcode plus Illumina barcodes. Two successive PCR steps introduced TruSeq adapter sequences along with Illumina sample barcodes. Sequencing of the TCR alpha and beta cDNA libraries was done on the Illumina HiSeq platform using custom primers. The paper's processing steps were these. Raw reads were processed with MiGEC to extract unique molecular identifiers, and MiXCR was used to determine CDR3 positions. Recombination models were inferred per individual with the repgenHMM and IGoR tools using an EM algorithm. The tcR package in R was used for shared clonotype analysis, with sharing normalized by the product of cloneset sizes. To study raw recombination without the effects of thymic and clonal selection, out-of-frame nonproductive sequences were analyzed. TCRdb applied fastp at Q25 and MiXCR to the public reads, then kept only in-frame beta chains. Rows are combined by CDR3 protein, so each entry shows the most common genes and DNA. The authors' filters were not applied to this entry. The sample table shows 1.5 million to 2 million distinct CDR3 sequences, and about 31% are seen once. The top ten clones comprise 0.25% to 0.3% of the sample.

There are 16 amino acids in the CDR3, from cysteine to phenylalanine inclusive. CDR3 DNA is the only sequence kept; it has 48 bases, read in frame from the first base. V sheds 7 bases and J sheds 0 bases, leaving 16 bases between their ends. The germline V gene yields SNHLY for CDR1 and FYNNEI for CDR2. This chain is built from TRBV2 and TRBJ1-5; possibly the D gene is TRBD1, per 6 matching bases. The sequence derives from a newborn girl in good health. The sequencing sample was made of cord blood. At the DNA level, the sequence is TGTGCCAGCACCCCGACAGGCCCCTATAGCAATCAGCCCCAGCATTTT. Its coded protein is CASTPTGPYSNQPQHF.